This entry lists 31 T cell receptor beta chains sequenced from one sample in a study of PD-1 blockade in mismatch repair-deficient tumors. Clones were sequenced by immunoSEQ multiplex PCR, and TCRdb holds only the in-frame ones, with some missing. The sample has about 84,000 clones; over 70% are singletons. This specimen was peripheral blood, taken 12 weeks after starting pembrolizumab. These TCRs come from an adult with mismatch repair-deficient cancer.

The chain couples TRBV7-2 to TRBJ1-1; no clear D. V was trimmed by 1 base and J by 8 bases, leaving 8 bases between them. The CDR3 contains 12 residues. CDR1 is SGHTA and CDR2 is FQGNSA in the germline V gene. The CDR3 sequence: CASSLEGPEAFF. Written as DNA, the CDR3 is TGTGCCAGCAGCTTAGAGGGCCCCGAAGCTTTCTTT.

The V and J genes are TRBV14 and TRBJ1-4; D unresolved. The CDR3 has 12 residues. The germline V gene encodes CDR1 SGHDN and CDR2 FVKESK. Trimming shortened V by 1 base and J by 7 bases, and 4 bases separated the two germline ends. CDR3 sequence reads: CASSQVTEKLFF. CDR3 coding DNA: TGTGCCAGCAGCCAAGTGACTGAAAAACTGTTTTTT. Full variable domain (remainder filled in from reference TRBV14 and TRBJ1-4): EAGVTQFPSHSVIEKGQTVTLRCDPISGHDNLYWYRRVMGKEIKFLLHFVKESKQDESGMPNNRFLAERTGGTYSTLKVQPAELEDSGVYFCASSQVTEKLFFGSGTQLSVL.

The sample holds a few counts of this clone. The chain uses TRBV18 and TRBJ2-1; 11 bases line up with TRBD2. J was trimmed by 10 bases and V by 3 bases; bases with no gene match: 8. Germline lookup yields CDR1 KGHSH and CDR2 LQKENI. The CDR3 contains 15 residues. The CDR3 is CASSPQTSGILEQFF. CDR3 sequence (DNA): TGTGCCAGCTCACCCCAGACTAGCGGGATATTAGAGCAGTTCTTC.

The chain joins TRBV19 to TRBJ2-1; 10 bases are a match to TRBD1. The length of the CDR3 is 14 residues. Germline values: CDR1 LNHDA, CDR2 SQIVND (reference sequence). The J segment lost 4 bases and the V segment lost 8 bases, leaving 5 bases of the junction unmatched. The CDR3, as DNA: TGTGCCAGTGCGTGGACAGGGGGGTACAATGAGCAGTTCTTC. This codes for CASAWTGGYNEQFF.

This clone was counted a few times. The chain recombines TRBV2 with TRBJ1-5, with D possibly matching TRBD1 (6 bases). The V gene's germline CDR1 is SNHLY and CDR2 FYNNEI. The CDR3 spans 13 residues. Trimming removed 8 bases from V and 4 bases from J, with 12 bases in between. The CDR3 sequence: CASSGAENQPQHF. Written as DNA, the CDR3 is TGTGCCAGCTCGGGGGCTGAAAATCAGCCCCAGCATTTT.

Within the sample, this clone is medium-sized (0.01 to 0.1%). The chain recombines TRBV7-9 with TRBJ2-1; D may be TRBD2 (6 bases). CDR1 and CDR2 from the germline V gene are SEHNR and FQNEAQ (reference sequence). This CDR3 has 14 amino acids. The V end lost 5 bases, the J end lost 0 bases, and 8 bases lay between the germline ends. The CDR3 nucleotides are TGTGCCAGCAGCCCCGGGAGCTCCTACAATGAGCAGTTCTTC. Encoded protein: CASSPGSSYNEQFF. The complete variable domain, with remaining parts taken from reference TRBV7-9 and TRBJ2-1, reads DTGVSQNPRHKITKRGQNVTFRCDPISEHNRLYWYRQTLGQGPEFLTYFQNEAQLEKSRLLSDRFSAERPKGSFSTLEIQRTEQGDSAMYLCASSPGSSYNEQFFGPGTRLTVL.

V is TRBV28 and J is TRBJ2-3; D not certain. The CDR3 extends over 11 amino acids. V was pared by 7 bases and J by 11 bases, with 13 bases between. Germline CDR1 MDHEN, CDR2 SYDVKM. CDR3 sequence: CASTGGWRQYF. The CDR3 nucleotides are TGTGCCAGCACCGGCGGCTGGCGGCAGTATTTT.

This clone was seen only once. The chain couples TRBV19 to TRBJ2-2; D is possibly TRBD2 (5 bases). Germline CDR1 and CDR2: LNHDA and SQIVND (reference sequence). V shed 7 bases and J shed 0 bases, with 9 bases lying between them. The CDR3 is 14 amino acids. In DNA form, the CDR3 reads TGTGCCAGTACCGTGGAGGCGAACACCGGGGAGCTGTTTTTT. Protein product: CASTVEANTGELFF.

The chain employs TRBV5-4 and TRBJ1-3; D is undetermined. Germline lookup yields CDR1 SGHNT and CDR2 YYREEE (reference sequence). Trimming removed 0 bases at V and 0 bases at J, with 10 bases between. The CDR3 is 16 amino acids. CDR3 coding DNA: TGTGCCAGCAGCTTGGGCCCAGCGCGCTCTGGAAACACCATATATTTT. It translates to CASSLGPARSGNTIYF.

CDR3 sequence: CASSEGSGYSYEQYF. The CDR3 DNA sequence: TGTGCCAGCAGCGAGGGTAGCGGGTACTCCTACGAGCAGTACTTC. The chain links TRBV9 to TRBJ2-7; 7 bases map to TRBD2. The J segment lost 0 bases and the V segment lost 3 bases, leaving 6 bases of the junction unmatched. Germline lookup yields CDR1 SGDLS and CDR2 YYNGEE. The length of the CDR3 is 15 residues.

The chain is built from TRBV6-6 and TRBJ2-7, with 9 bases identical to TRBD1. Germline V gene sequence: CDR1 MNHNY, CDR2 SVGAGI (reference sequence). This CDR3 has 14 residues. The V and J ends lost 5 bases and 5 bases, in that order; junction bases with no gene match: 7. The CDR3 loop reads CASSAGTGFHEQYF. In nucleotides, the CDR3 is TGTGCCAGCAGTGCCGGGACAGGGTTCCACGAGCAGTACTTC.

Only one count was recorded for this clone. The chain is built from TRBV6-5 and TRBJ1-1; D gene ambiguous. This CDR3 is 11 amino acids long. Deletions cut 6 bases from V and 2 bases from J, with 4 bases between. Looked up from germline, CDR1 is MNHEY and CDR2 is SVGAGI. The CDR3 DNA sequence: TGTGCCAGCAGGACAAACACTGAAGCTTTCTTT. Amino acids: CASRTNTEAFF.

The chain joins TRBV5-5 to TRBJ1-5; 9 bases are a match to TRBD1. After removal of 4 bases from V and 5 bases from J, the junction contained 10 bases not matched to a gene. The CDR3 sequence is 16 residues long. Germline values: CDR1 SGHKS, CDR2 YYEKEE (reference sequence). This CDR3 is CASSPLPGQGDQPQHF. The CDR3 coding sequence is TGTGCCAGCAGCCCTCTCCCGGGACAGGGCGATCAGCCCCAGCATTTT.

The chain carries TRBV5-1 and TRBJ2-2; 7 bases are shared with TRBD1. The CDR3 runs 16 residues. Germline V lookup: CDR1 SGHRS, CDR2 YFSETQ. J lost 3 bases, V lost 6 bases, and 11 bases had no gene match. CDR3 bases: TGCGCCAGCACCCTTCTTCCGGGACAGCACACCGGGGAGCTGTTTTTT. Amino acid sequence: CASTLLPGQHTGELFF.

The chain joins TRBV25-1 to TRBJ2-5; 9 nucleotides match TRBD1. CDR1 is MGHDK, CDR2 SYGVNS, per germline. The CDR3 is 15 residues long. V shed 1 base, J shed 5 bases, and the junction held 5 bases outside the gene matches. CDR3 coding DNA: TGTGCCAGCAGTGAATCCCGGACAGGGGACGAGACCCAGTACTTC. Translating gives CASSESRTGDETQYF.

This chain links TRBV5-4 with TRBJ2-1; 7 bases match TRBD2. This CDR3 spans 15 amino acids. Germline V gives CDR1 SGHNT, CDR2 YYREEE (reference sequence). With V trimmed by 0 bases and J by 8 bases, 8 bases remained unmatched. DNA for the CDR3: TGTGCCAGCAGCTTGGACGGCGGGGGTAGCCATGAGCAGTTCTTC. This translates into CASSLDGGGSHEQFF.

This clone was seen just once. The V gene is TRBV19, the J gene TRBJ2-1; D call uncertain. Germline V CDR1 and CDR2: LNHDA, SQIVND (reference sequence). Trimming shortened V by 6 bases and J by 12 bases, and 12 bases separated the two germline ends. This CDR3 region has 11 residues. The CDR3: CASRSREVQFF. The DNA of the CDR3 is TGTGCCAGTAGGAGTAGGGAAGTGCAGTTCTTC.

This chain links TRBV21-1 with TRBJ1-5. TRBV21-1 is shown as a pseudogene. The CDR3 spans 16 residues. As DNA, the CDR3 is TGTGCCAGCAGCCTGAATAGGTGGGATAGCAATCAGCCCCAGCATTTT. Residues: CASSLNRWDSNQPQHF.

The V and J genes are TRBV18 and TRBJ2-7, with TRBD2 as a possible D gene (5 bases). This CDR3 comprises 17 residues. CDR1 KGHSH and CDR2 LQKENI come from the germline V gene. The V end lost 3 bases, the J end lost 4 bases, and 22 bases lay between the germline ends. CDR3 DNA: TGTGCCAGCTCACCCGGGAAAGATCAAGGAAGCTCGTACGAGCAGTACTTC. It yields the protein CASSPGKDQGSSYEQYF.

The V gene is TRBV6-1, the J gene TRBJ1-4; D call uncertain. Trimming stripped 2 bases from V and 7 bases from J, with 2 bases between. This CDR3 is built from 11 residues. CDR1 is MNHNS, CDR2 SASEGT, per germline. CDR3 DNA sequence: TGTGCCAGCAGTGAACTTGAAAAACTGTTTTTT. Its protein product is CASSELEKLFF.

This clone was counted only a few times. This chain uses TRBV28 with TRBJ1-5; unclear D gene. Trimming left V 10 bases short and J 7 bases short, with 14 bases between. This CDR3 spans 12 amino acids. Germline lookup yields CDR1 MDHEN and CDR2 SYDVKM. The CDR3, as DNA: TGTGCCATCCAGGCCGGGGAGCAGCCCCAGCATTTT. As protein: CAIQAGEQPQHF.

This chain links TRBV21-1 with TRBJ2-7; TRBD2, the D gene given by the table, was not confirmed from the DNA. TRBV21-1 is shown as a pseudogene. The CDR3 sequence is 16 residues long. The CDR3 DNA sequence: TGTGCCAGCAGCACCGCCCTGCTAGCGGGAGGACACGAGCAGTACTTC. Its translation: CASSTALLAGGHEQYF.

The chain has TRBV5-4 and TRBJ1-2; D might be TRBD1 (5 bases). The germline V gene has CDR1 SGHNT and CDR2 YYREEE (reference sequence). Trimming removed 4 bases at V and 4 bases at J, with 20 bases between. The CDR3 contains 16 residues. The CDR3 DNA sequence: TGTGCCAGCAGCGGTCCTTCAGGGAAGCGAGCCTATGGCTACACCTTC. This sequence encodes CASSGPSGKRAYGYTF.

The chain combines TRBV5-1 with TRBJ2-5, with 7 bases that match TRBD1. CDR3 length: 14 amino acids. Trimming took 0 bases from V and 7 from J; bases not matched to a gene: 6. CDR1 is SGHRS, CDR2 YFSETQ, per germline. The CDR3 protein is CASSLGQGRGTQYF. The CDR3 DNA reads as TGCGCCAGCAGCTTGGGACAGGGCAGGGGGACCCAGTACTTC.

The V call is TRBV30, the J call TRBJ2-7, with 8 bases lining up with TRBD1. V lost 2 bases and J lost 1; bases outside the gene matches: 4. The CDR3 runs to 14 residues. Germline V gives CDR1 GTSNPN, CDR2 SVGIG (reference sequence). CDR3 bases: TGTGCCTGGAGTCCCGGGACAGGTTCCTACGAGCAGTACTTC. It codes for CAWSPGTGSYEQYF.

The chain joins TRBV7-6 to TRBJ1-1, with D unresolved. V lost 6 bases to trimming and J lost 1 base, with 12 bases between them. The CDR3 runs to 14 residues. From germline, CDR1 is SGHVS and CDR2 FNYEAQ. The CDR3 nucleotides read TGTGCCAGCAGTCCGGAGGCCTCGAACACTGAAGCTTTCTTT. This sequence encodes CASSPEASNTEAFF.

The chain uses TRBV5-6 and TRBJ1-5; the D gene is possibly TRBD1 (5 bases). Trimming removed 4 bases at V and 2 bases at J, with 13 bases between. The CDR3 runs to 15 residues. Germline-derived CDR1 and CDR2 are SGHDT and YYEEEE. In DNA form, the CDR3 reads TGTGCCAGCAGCGGGTCCGGGGGAGGCAATCAGCCCCAGCATTTT. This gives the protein CASSGSGGGNQPQHF. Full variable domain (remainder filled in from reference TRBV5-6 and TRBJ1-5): DAGVTQSPTHLIKTRGQQVTLRCSPKSGHDTVSWYQQALGQGPQFIFQYYEEEERQRGNFPDRFSGHQFPNYSSELNVNALLLGDSALYLCASSGSGGGNQPQHFGDGTRLSIL.

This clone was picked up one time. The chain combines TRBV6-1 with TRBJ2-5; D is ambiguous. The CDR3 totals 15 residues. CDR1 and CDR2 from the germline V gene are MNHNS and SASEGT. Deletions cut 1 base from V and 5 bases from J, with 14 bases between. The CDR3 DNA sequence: TGTGCCAGCAGTGAAGAAGGAAGTGGATTCGAGACCCAGTACTTC. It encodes CASSEEGSGFETQYF.

As DNA, the CDR3 is TGTGCCAGCAGTTACTTAAAAATGAACACTGAAGCTTTCTTT. Translated: CASSYLKMNTEAFF. This chain connects TRBV6-5 to TRBJ1-1; unclear D gene. Germline assignment: CDR1 MNHEY and CDR2 SVGAGI. Trimming stripped 1 base from V and 0 bases from J, with 6 bases between. This CDR3 is built from 14 residues.

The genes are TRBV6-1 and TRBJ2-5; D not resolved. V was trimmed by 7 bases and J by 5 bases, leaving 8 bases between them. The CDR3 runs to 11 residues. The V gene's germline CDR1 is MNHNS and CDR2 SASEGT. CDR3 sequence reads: CASNGLETQYF. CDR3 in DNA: TGTGCCAGCAACGGGTTGGAGACCCAGTACTTC.

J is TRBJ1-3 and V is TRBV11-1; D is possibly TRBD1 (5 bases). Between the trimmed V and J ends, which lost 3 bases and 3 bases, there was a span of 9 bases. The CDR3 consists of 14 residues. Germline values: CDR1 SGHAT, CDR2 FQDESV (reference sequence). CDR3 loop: CASSLGRIGNTIYF. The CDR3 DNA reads TGTGCCAGCAGCTTGGGACGGATTGGAAACACCATATATTTT. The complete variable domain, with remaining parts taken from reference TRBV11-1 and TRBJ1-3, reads EAEVAQSPRYKITEKSQAVAFWCDPISGHATLYWYRQILGQGPELLVQFQDESVVDDSQLPKDRFSAERLKGVDSTLKIQPAELGDSAMYLCASSLGRIGNTIYFGEGSWLTVV.